This record looks at one T cell receptor beta chain sequence and its context. Its matching antigen is unknown. Libraries were prepared by immunoSEQ multiplex PCR; TCRdb keeps only in-frame clonotypes and omits some of them. This sample yields under 650,000 clones, of which almost 97% are seen a single time; approximately 0.062% belongs to the top ten. The data were obtained in a study of shared clonotypes between healthy human individuals. Study results and limitations: Clonotypes which were not shared had lower generation probabilities than clonotypes that all four donors shared. The study found about 5% of naive CD4 clonotypes shared across a handful of donors.

This receptor was identified in a woman in her twenties or thirties in good health. Specimen: naive CD4+ T cells sorted from blood. The subset denotes: CD45RA+ positively selected.

CDR3 region: CASSESGGGGYTF. The CDR3 DNA reads as TGTGCCAGCAGTGAGTCAGGGGGCGGAGGCTACACCTTC. The V and J genes are TRBV2 and TRBJ1-2, with 8 bases fitting TRBD1. Germline assignment: CDR1 SNHLY and CDR2 FYNNEI. V gave up 3 bases and J gave up 8 bases; unmatched junction bases: 5. CDR3 length: 13 residues.